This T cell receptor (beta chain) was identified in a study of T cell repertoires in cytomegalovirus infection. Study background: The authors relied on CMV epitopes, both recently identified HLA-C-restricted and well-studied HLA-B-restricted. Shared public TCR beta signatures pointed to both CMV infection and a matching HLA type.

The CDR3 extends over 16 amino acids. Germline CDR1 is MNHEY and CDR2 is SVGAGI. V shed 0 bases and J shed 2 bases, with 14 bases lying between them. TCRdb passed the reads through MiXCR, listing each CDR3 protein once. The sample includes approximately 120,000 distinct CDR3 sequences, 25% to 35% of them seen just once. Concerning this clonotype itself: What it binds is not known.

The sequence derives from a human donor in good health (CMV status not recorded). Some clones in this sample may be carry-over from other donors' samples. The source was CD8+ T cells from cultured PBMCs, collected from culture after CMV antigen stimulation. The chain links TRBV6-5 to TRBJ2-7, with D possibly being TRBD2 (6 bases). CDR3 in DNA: TGTGCCAGCAGTTACTCGATAACGCGGGGCACCTACGAGCAGTACTTC. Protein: CASSYSITRGTYEQYF.